One and the same sample provided the 29 T cell receptor beta chains below, sequenced in a study of CD8+ T cells in alopecia areata. Extracted from the samples, RNA was reverse transcribed into cDNA to serve as the sequencing template. Clones were sequenced by immunoSEQ multiplex PCR, and TCRdb holds only the in-frame ones, with some missing. In total the sample includes over 100,000 clones, none of them seen once. Sequenced input: lesional skin. The receptors here all came from a C3H/HeJ mouse with alopecia areata. Mouse strain MHC haplotype: H2-k.

This clone was observed a handful of times. Mouse germline and gene names are used. The CDR3 is cut off 4 residues early in the read; its end comes from the germline J gene. This chain joins TRBV17 and TRBJ2-7; 11 bases map to TRBD1. Looked up from germline, CDR1 is MNHDT and CDR2 is YYDKIL. The CDR3 totals 15 residues. The ends lost 5 bases at V and 0 bases at J; junction bases unmatched: 3. The CDR3 here is CASSRGQGVSYEQYF. CDR3 DNA (partial): TGTGCTAGCAGTCGGGGACAGGGGGTCTCCTAT. The full variable domain, with the rest looked up from reference TRBV17 and TRBJ2-7, is DTTVKQNPRYKLARVGKPVNLICSQTMNHDTMYWYQKKPNQAPKLLLFYYDKILNREADTFEKFQSSRPNNSFCSLYIGSAGLEYSAMYLCASSRGQGVSYEQYFGPGTRLTVL.

This clone turned up a few times. Mouse gene names apply. CDR3 sequence: CASSEGGAHTGQLYF. CDR3 bases read: TGTGCCAGCAGTGAGGGGGGGGCGCACACCGGG. The V gene is TRBV13-3, the J gene TRBJ2-2; 8 bases match TRBD2. The CDR3 is cut off 4 residues early in the read; its end comes from the germline J gene. The germline V gene has CDR1 NNHDY and CDR2 SYVADS. V lost 2 bases to trimming and J lost 3 bases; unmatched junction nucleotides: 3. The CDR3 consists of 15 residues.

There are a few counts of this clone. Gene names follow the mouse nomenclature. The read halts 4 residues ahead of the CDR3 end, with the missing end drawn from the germline J gene. This chain uses TRBV19 with TRBJ2-1, with 9 bases fitting TRBD1. Germline V gives CDR1 FNHDT, CDR2 SITEND (reference sequence). CDR3 length: 12 amino acids. V lost 9 bases, J lost 5 bases, and 3 bases stayed unmatched. CDR3 in amino acids: CATGTGHAEQFF. The sequenced CDR3 bases are TGTGCCACCGGGACAGGGCATGCT. The full variable domain, with the rest looked up from reference TRBV19 and TRBJ2-1, is GGIITQTPKFLIGQEGQKLTLKCQQNFNHDTMYWYRQDSGKGLRLIYYSITENDLQKGDLSEGYDASREKKSSFSLTVTSAQKNEMAVFLCATGTGHAEQFFGPGTRLTVL.

In regard to this clone: Genes and germline come from the mouse. The read stops 4 residues short of the end of the CDR3; the missing end is completed from the germline J gene. The chain links TRBV13-1 to TRBJ1-1; tentative D call: TRBD1 (5 bases). Per the germline V gene, CDR1 is NSHNY and CDR2 is SYGAGN. The ends were cut back, 2 bases at V and 0 bases at J, with 8 bases in the middle. The length of the CDR3 is 14 residues. CDR3 sequence reads: CASSEGEPNTEVFF. The covered CDR3 bases are TGTGCCAGCAGTGAAGGGGAACCAAACACA.

A word on this clone: The gene symbols are mouse symbols. The DNA ends 4 residues before the CDR3 does, and the rest of the CDR3 is filled in from the germline J gene. The chain links TRBV13-3 to TRBJ2-3; D ambiguous. Germline values: CDR1 NNHDY, CDR2 SYVADS. With 0 bases removed from V and 0 bases from J, the gap between germline ends came to 8 bases. The CDR3 has 15 residues. CDR3 sequence reads: CASSDGATSAETLYF. CDR3 DNA, as far as it was read: TGTGCCAGCAGTGATGGTGCAACTAGTGCAGAA.

With respect to this clone: The gene names given are mouse names. The observed sequence ends 4 residues before the CDR3 terminus, with the missing tail filled in from the germline J gene. The rearrangement uses TRBV1 and TRBJ2-3; 9 nucleotides align to TRBD1. Per the germline V gene, CDR1 is NSQYPW and CDR2 is LRSPGD (reference sequence). V was pared by 6 bases and J by 3 bases, with 7 bases of the junction left unmatched. The CDR3 runs to 15 residues. The CDR3 here is CTCSPGTGRAETLYF. The DNA read from the CDR3 is TGCACCTGCAGCCCCGGGACAGGGAGGGCAGAA.

This clone was counted many times. The gene symbols are mouse symbols. Coverage ceases 4 residues before the CDR3 finishes, and the germline J gene fills in the end. V and J are TRBV13-3 and TRBJ2-3; 8 bases align to TRBD2. The V and J ends lost 4 bases and 0 bases, in that order; junction bases with no gene match: 4. CDR1 and CDR2 (germline): NNHDY, SYVADS. The CDR3 is 15 residues long. The CDR3 region is CASSPGLASAETLYF. The part of the CDR3 DNA that was read is TGTGCCAGCAGTCCGGGACTGGCTAGTGCAGAA.

Comment on this clone: The protein recorded in TCRdb does not match the translated DNA at residue 13; the protein presented here comes from translating the DNA. The listed genes are named as in mouse. The read comes to an end 3 residues before the CDR3 does, leaving the germline J gene to fill in the end. The V and J genes are TRBV13-3 and TRBJ1-3; TRBD1 agrees at 9 bases. The CDR3 length is 16 residues. V lost 4 bases to trimming and J lost 0 bases; unmatched junction nucleotides: 5. Germline CDR1 NNHDY, CDR2 SYVADS. The CDR3 loop reads CASSWDRATSGNTLYF. The CDR3 bases that were read are TGTGCCAGCAGTTGGGACAGGGCCACTTCTGGAAATACG.

In the case of this clone: Mouse gene names apply. The CDR3 end falls 4 residues outside the read, so it is completed with the germline J gene. The chain is built from TRBV1 and TRBJ2-4; D possibly corresponds to TRBD1 (6 bases). Trimming stripped 3 bases from V and 2 bases from J, with 9 bases between. CDR1 NSQYPW and CDR2 LRSPGD come from the germline V gene (reference sequence). The CDR3 extends over 14 amino acids. CDR3 loop: CTCSARQVQNTLYF. The CDR3 bases that were read are TGCACCTGCAGTGCTCGACAGGTTCAAAAC.

This clone has more than one count but fewer than ten. Gene names refer to mouse genes. Coverage ceases 4 residues before the CDR3 finishes, and the germline J gene fills in the end. The chain joins TRBV1 to TRBJ2-4; 10 nucleotides agree with TRBD2. The length of the CDR3 is 15 residues. Looked up from germline, CDR1 is NSQYPW and CDR2 is LRSPGD (reference sequence). Trimming removed 4 bases from V and 3 bases from J; junction bases left unmatched: 4. Partial CDR3 DNA: TGCACCTGCAGTGGGACTGGGGGTGGGCAAAAC. This codes for CTCSGTGGGQN. The whole CDR3 is CTCSGTGGGQNTLYF.

Concerning this clone: Gene names refer to mouse genes. The read falls 4 residues short of the CDR3 end, and the missing part is taken from the germline J gene. The chain joins TRBV17 to TRBJ2-5; TRBD2 aligns across 7 bases. CDR1 MNHDT and CDR2 YYDKIL come from the germline V gene. This CDR3 spans 15 amino acids. V trimming: 0 bases; J trimming: 3 bases; junction bases outside the gene matches: 3. CDR3 bases read: TGTGCTAGCAGTAGAGACGGACTGGTGCAAGAC. Translating it yields CASSRDGLVQD. In full, the CDR3 is CASSRDGLVQDTQYF. The complete variable domain, with remaining parts taken from reference TRBV17 and TRBJ2-5, reads DTTVKQNPRYKLARVGKPVNLICSQTMNHDTMYWYQKKPNQAPKLLLFYYDKILNREADTFEKFQSSRPNNSFCSLYIGSAGLEYSAMYLCASSRDGLVQDTQYFGPGTRLLVL.

A word on this clone: Gene names are the mouse ones. The CDR3 end lies 4 residues beyond the end of the read and is filled in from the germline J gene. The genes are TRBV13-3 and TRBJ1-1, with 7 bases that match TRBD1. Germline loops: CDR1 NNHDY, CDR2 SYVADS. With V trimmed by 5 bases and J by 2 bases, 6 bases remained unmatched. There are 14 residues in the CDR3. CDR3 DNA, as far as it was read: TGTGCCAGCAGCCCTGACAGGGCTAACACA. Protein sequence: CASSPDRANT. The full CDR3 protein reads CASSPDRANTEVFF.

This clone has a count of ten or more. Gene names are mouse gene names. The CDR3 goes on 4 residues after the read ends, and that part is filled in from the germline J gene. The J gene is TRBJ2-1, the V gene TRBV19; 10 bases match TRBD1. Germline V gives CDR1 FNHDT, CDR2 SITEND (reference sequence). V dropped 3 bases and J dropped 4; count of bases not matched to a gene: 4. The CDR3 has 15 residues. CDR3 DNA, as far as it was read: TGTGCCAGCAGTACCTGGACAGGGGGGTATGCT. Its protein is CASSTWTGGYA. The CDR3 as a whole reads CASSTWTGGYAEQFF.

This clone came up many times. Genes and germline come from the mouse. The CDR3 sequence: CASMFRNYAEQFF. CDR3 bases read: TGTGCCAGCATGTTCAGAAACTATGCT. V gene TRBV13-3 combines with J gene TRBJ2-1; D gene ambiguous. From the germline J gene comes the end of the CDR3, since the read stops 4 residues before it. V dropped 6 bases and J dropped 1 base, with 8 bases sitting between them. The CDR3 has 13 residues. Germline CDR1 reads NNHDY; CDR2 reads SYVADS.

There are a few counts of this clone. Genes here carry mouse names. The CDR3 end falls 4 residues outside the read, so it is completed with the germline J gene. The gene calls are TRBV1 and TRBJ1-4; the D is unclear. The CDR3 has 13 amino acids. Germline V gene lookup returns CDR1 NSQYPW and CDR2 LRSPGD (reference sequence). CDR3 region: CTCSAELGERLFF. Incomplete CDR3 DNA: TGCACCTGCAGTGCAGAATTAGGCGAA.

The sample holds a few counts of this clone. Germline and genes: mouse. This chain's CDR3 is CASTPGGAAETLYF. Incomplete CDR3 DNA: TGTGCCAGCACTCCTGGGGGGGCGGCAGAA. This chain uses TRBV13-3 with TRBJ2-3; 10 nucleotides match TRBD2. The sequence runs out 4 residues before the end of the CDR3; the remainder is reconstructed from the germline J gene. The germline V gene has CDR1 NNHDY and CDR2 SYVADS. The CDR3 totals 14 residues. V dropped 6 bases and J dropped 3; count of bases not matched to a gene: 4.

On this clone itself: Gene names and germline match the mouse. From the germline J gene comes the end of the CDR3, since the read stops 4 residues before it. The chain couples TRBV12-1 to TRBJ2-7, with 9 nucleotides matching TRBD1. The CDR3 has 12 residues. With V trimmed by 7 bases and J by 3 bases, 3 bases remained unmatched. Per the germline V gene, CDR1 is SGHSN and CDR2 is HYEKVE. The CDR3 bases that were read are TGTGCCAGAGGGACAGGGTTCTAT. Its translation: CARGTGFY. The full CDR3 is CARGTGFYEQYF.

This clone was seen more than once but under ten times. The genes are named according to mouse. With the read ending 4 residues before the CDR3 end, the germline J gene is used to fill in that end. This rearrangement joins TRBV13-3 to TRBJ2-1; 7 nucleotides align to TRBD1. This CDR3 region has 14 residues. Germline-derived CDR1 and CDR2 are NNHDY and SYVADS. The sequenced part of the CDR3 DNA is TGTGCCAGCAGTGAAACAGGGGCACGGGCT. It specifies CASSETGARA. The full CDR3 sequence reads CASSETGARAEQFF.

This clone occurred a few times. All gene names here are mouse names. The sequenced part of the CDR3 DNA is TGTGCCAGCAGCCTGACAGGGGGAAATAGTGCAGAA. Protein sequence: CASSLTGGNSAE. The full CDR3 protein is CASSLTGGNSAETLYF. V is TRBV13-3 and J is TRBJ2-3, with 9 nucleotides matching TRBD1. The CDR3 extends 4 residues past the end of the read, so its final part is completed from the germline J gene. CDR1 is NNHDY, CDR2 SYVADS, per germline. The V and J ends lost 5 bases and 0 bases, in that order; junction bases with no gene match: 7. The CDR3 spans 16 residues.

Regarding this clone: The gene symbols are mouse symbols. The CDR3 end is not reached by the read, which stops 4 residues before it; the germline J gene fills it in. The chain recombines TRBV13-2 with TRBJ1-4, with no clear D. The CDR3 consists of 13 residues. CDR1 and CDR2 from the germline V gene are NNHNN and SYGAGS (reference sequence). This CDR3 reads CASGDRLSERLFF. The covered CDR3 bases are TGTGCCAGCGGTGATAGGTTGAGCGAA.

Remarks on this clone: Gene names are mouse gene names. The read stops 4 residues short of the end of the CDR3; the missing end is completed from the germline J gene. The V gene is TRBV19, the J gene TRBJ2-7; TRBD2 matches at 11 bases. Germline loops: CDR1 FNHDT, CDR2 SITEND (reference sequence). CDR3 length: 15 amino acids. J gave up 2 bases and V 2 bases, and 3 bases lay outside the gene matches. The CDR3 here is CASSIGLGGPYEQYF. The covered CDR3 bases are TGTGCCAGCAGTATCGGACTGGGGGGTCCCTAT.

Points on this clone: Gene names are mouse gene names. The read halts 4 residues ahead of the CDR3 end, with the missing end drawn from the germline J gene. The chain has TRBV13-1 and TRBJ1-1; weak D call: TRBD1 (5 bases). The CDR3 runs 15 residues. Germline V gives CDR1 NSHNY, CDR2 SYGAGN. CDR3 amino acids: CASSDSGLGGREVFF. The DNA read from the CDR3 is TGTGCCAGCAGTGATTCGGGACTGGGGGGACGA.

This clone was detected ten times or more. The gene names given are mouse names. Read sequence stops 4 residues before the CDR3 end, and the germline J gene provides the missing end. This chain links TRBV13-3 with TRBJ2-7; 11 nucleotides agree with TRBD2. This CDR3 is 17 amino acids long. The germline V gene has CDR1 NNHDY and CDR2 SYVADS. The CDR3 reads CASSELGGREGDYEQYF. The CDR3 bases that were read are TGTGCCAGCAGTGAACTGGGGGGGCGCGAGGGAGATTAT.

For this clone: Any gene name here is a mouse gene name. The read is 4 residues too short to cover the CDR3 end, so that end is filled in from the germline J gene. The rearrangement uses TRBV1 and TRBJ2-4, with D perhaps TRBD1 (7 bases). Germline-derived CDR1 and CDR2 are NSQYPW and LRSPGD (reference sequence). V was cut by 3 bases and J by 0 bases, with 16 bases left in between. The CDR3 is made up of 17 amino acids. The sequenced CDR3 bases are TGCACCTGCAGTGCGTGGGGGACAGAGGGGAGTCAAAAC. Its translation: CTCSAWGTEGSQN. The whole CDR3 region reads CTCSAWGTEGSQNTLYF.

Turning to this clone: Gene names and germline match the mouse. The read terminates 4 residues ahead of where the CDR3 ends, so the germline J gene completes it. This rearrangement joins TRBV13-3 to TRBJ2-7; 9 nucleotides agree with TRBD2. This CDR3 spans 14 amino acids. Germline values: CDR1 NNHDY, CDR2 SYVADS. V shed 5 bases, J shed 1 base, and the junction held 4 bases outside the gene matches. CDR3 DNA, as far as it was read: TGTGCCAGCAGGTACTGGGGGGAATCCTAT. Residues: CASRYWGESY. The complete CDR3 sequence is CASRYWGESYEQYF.

This clone showed up just a few times. The genes and germline here are from mouse. The read finishes 4 residues shy of the CDR3 end, and the germline J gene is used to complete it. The chain joins TRBV17 to TRBJ2-2, with D tentatively TRBD1 (5 bases). In germline, CDR1 is MNHDT, CDR2 YYDKIL. The CDR3 covers 12 residues. Trimming removed 7 bases from V and 2 bases from J, with 5 bases in between. The CDR3 sequence: CASTGNTGQLYF. The sequenced part of the CDR3 DNA is TGTGCTAGCACAGGGAACACCGGG.

This clone has more than one count but fewer than ten. A much bigger clone sits one base away, suggesting this may be a read error. Gene names are mouse gene names. The read stops 4 residues short of the end of the CDR3; the missing end is completed from the germline J gene. This rearrangement joins TRBV19 to TRBJ1-2; 7 positions match TRBD1. Germline V lookup: CDR1 FNHDT, CDR2 SITEND (reference sequence). This CDR3 spans 14 amino acids. After removal of 5 bases from V and 0 bases from J, the junction contained 4 bases not matched to a gene. CDR3 DNA, as far as it was read: TGTGCCAGCAGCCACAGGGGTGCAAACTCC. It codes for CASSHRGANS. The whole CDR3 sequence reads CASSHRGANSDYTF.

With respect to this clone: Gene names denote mouse genes. Read coverage stops 4 residues before the CDR3 terminus; the germline J gene supplies the remainder. The chain has TRBV1 and TRBJ2-1; D possibly corresponds to TRBD1 (5 bases). CDR1 is NSQYPW, CDR2 LRSPGD, per germline (reference sequence). CDR3 length: 13 amino acids. The chain's CDR3 is CTCSAARQAEQFF. Partial CDR3 DNA: TGCACCTGCAGTGCAGCCAGACAGGCT.

This clone came up a few times. Here the gene names and germline are mouse. The sequenced fragment ends 4 residues before the CDR3 boundary, so the rest is inferred from the germline J gene. V usage is TRBV13-3 and J usage is TRBJ1-1, with 9 nucleotides matching TRBD1. The V gene end was trimmed by 6 bases and the J gene end by 4 bases; junction bases not matched to a gene: 7. The length of the CDR3 is 14 residues. CDR1 and CDR2 (germline): NNHDY, SYVADS. The part of the CDR3 DNA that was read is TGTGCCAGCATCCTCCGGGACAGGGTCACA. Protein: CASILRDRVT. The entire CDR3 protein reads CASILRDRVTEVFF.